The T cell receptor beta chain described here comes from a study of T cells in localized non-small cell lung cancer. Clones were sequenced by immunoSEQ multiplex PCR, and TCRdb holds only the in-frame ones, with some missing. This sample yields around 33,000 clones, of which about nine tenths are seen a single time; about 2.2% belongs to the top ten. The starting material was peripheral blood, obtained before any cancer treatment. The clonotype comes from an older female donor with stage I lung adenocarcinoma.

Written as DNA, the CDR3 is TGTGCCAGCTCACCAAACGGGGGCGGGAACACTGAAGCTTTCTTT. This sequence encodes CASSPNGGGNTEAFF. The V and J genes are TRBV18 and TRBJ1-1; possibly TRBD1 for D (6 bases). Deletions cut 2 bases from V and 1 base from J, with 11 bases between. Germline CDR1 KGHSH, CDR2 LQKENI. CDR3 size: 15 residues.